Each of the 21 T cell receptor beta chains below was sequenced from the same sample in a study of T cell responses to AZD1222 COVID-19 vaccine. Some clones are missing from TCRdb's copy, which holds only in-frame ones; the method was immunoSEQ multiplex PCR. The sample has under 200,000 clones, 75% to 90% seen once; the top ten hold around 2.9%. The input for sequencing was peripheral blood, taken on day 0 of MenACWY control vaccination. Every receptor here comes from an adult in good health.

The rearrangement joins TRBV9 to TRBJ2-7, with TRBD1 identical over 8 bases. Germline V gives CDR1 SGDLS, CDR2 YYNGEE. CDR3 length: 15 residues. V lost 3 bases to trimming and J lost 0 bases; unmatched junction nucleotides: 5. CDR3 sequence (DNA): TGTGCCAGCAGCGCTACCGGACAGGGCTCCTACGAGCAGTACTTC. Amino acids: CASSATGQGSYEQYF. The full variable domain, completed using reference TRBV9 and TRBJ2-7, is DSGVTQTPKHLITATGQRVTLRCSPRSGDLSVYWYQQSLDQGLQFLIQYYNGEERAKGNILERFSAQQFPDLHSELNLSSLELGDSALYFCASSATGQGSYEQYFGPGTRLTVT.

The CDR3 region has the DNA TGTGCCAGCAGCTTCGAGAGGATCTCTGGAAACACCATATATTTT. Translated: CASSFERISGNTIYF. This chain uses TRBV7-8 with TRBJ1-3; D unresolved. This CDR3 comprises 15 residues. Trimming removed 3 bases from V and 0 bases from J, with 9 bases in between. Looked up from germline, CDR1 is SGHVS and CDR2 is FQNEAQ.

This chain links TRBV7-9 with TRBJ2-5; unclear D gene. This CDR3 is built from 12 residues. Germline lookup yields CDR1 SEHNR and CDR2 FQNEAQ (reference sequence). The V end lost 2 bases, the J end lost 9 bases, and 10 bases lay between the germline ends. The DNA of the CDR3 is TGTGCCAGCAGCTTACCTCGGCAGCCCCAGTACTTC. Translating it yields CASSLPRQPQYF.

The chain recombines TRBV6-5 with TRBJ1-2; the match to TRBD1 covers 10 bases. Germline trimming cut 4 bases from V and 6 bases from J; bases unmatched to any gene: 8. The CDR3 runs 15 residues. The germline V gene encodes CDR1 MNHEY and CDR2 SVGAGI. The CDR3 region has the DNA TGTGCCAGCAGTTTGGGACAGGGGAGCGGCGATGGCTACACCTTC. Translating gives CASSLGQGSGDGYTF.

This sequence joins TRBV5-4 and TRBJ2-1; D is ambiguous. V gave up 0 bases and J gave up 1 base, with 5 bases separating them. The CDR3 has 14 residues. The germline V gene encodes CDR1 SGHNT and CDR2 YYREEE (reference sequence). CDR3 bases: TGTGCCAGCAGCTTGGGAGTTTCCTACAATGAGCAGTTCTTC. It translates to CASSLGVSYNEQFF.

This sequence joins TRBV28 and TRBJ2-2, with 8 bases fitting TRBD2. J lost 0 bases, V lost 6 bases, and 3 bases had no gene match. The CDR3 covers 15 residues. The germline CDR1 and CDR2 sequences are MDHEN and SYDVKM. CDR3 coding DNA: TGTGCCAGCAGCGGGACTAGGCCGAACACCGGGGAGCTGTTTTTT. It codes for CASSGTRPNTGELFF.

The gene calls are TRBV9 and TRBJ2-7; D is perhaps TRBD2 (6 bases). The CDR3 is 14 residues long. The V gene's germline CDR1 is SGDLS and CDR2 YYNGEE. Between the trimmed V and J ends, which lost 0 bases and 5 bases, there was a span of 12 bases. The CDR3 coding sequence is TGTGCCAGCAGCGTAGTTGGAGGGGCCAACGAGCAGTACTTC. It yields the protein CASSVVGGANEQYF.

The V gene is TRBV5-4, the J gene TRBJ2-2; 7 bases map to TRBD2. The CDR3 runs 14 residues. The V gene end was trimmed by 10 bases and the J gene end by 5 bases; junction bases not matched to a gene: 11. The germline V gene encodes CDR1 SGHNT and CDR2 YYREEE (reference sequence). This CDR3 reads CAAASGGLTGELFF. As DNA, the CDR3 is TGTGCCGCCGCTAGCGGAGGATTAACCGGGGAGCTGTTTTTT. The whole variable domain, remainder taken from reference TRBV5-4 and TRBJ2-2, is ETGVTQSPTHLIKTRGQQVTLRCSSQSGHNTVSWYQQALGQGPQFIFQYYREEENGRGNFPPRFSGLQFPNYSSELNVNALELDDSALYLCAAASGGLTGELFFGEGSRLTVL.

This clone was counted once. This rearrangement joins TRBV28 to TRBJ2-7; 7 bases fit TRBD2. CDR3 length equals 12 residues. CDR1 and CDR2 from the germline V gene are MDHEN and SYDVKM. J lost 4 bases, V lost 8 bases, and 5 bases had no gene match. CDR3 region: CASWGGRYEQYF. DNA for the CDR3: TGTGCCAGCTGGGGGGGAAGGTACGAGCAGTACTTC.

The V gene is TRBV19, the J gene TRBJ1-1; no clear D. V was clipped by 1 base and J by 0 bases, with 15 bases between them. The CDR3 spans 17 residues. Germline V gene data show CDR1 as LNHDA and CDR2 as SQIVND (reference sequence). CDR3: CASSIGWQSNLNTEAFF. As DNA, the CDR3 is TGTGCCAGTAGTATAGGCTGGCAGTCTAACCTGAACACTGAAGCTTTCTTT.

The chain carries TRBV9 and TRBJ2-7; 10 bases align to TRBD2. Per germline, CDR1 SGDLS and CDR2 YYNGEE. There are 15 residues in the CDR3. J gave up 2 bases and V 1 base, and 3 bases lay outside the gene matches. CDR3 residues: CASSVTSGETYEQYF. CDR3 nucleotides: TGTGCCAGCAGCGTAACTAGCGGGGAAACCTACGAGCAGTACTTC.

On this clone: Other DNA sequences of this sample code for an identical CDR3. The chain carries TRBV5-1 and TRBJ1-1, with D unresolved. Deletions cut 0 bases from V and 0 bases from J, with 3 bases between. Germline V gene sequence: CDR1 SGHRS, CDR2 YFSETQ. The CDR3 runs to 13 residues. As DNA, the CDR3 is TGCGCCAGCAGCTTGGTTCTGAACACTGAAGCTTTCTTT. Its protein product is CASSLVLNTEAFF.

The table lists this clone with a few counts. The rearrangement joins TRBV19 to TRBJ1-2, with TRBD1 identical over 7 bases. CDR3 length: 14 amino acids. V lost 3 bases and J lost 3; bases outside the gene matches: 4. Germline V gene lookup returns CDR1 LNHDA and CDR2 SQIVND (reference sequence). The CDR3 protein is CASSILGTDYGYTF. Here the CDR3 DNA reads TGTGCCAGTAGTATCCTTGGGACAGACTATGGCTACACCTTC. Full variable domain (remainder filled in from reference TRBV19 and TRBJ1-2): DGGITQSPKYLFRKEGQNVTLSCEQNLNHDAMYWYRQDPGQGLRLIYYSQIVNDFQKGDIAEGYSVSREKKESFPLTVTSAQKNPTAFYLCASSILGTDYGYTFGSGTRLTVV.

The rearrangement links TRBV14 to TRBJ1-6; D remains unclear. This CDR3 has 14 amino acids. The V gene's germline CDR1 is SGHDN and CDR2 FVKESK. The germline V and J ends were trimmed by 3 bases and 6 bases, with 9 bases remaining between them. CDR3 residues: CASSHETRNSPLHF. CDR3 sequence (DNA): TGTGCCAGCAGCCACGAGACACGTAATTCACCCCTCCACTTT.

The V gene is TRBV28, the J gene TRBJ1-1; D remains ambiguous. The CDR3 length is 14 residues. V gave up 2 bases and J gave up 0 bases, with 7 bases separating them. Per germline, CDR1 MDHEN and CDR2 SYDVKM. The CDR3 region is CASSLIQMNTEAFF. DNA for the CDR3: TGTGCCAGCAGTTTAATACAAATGAACACTGAAGCTTTCTTT.

This chain uses TRBV25-1 with TRBJ2-7, with D unresolved. The CDR3 extends over 11 amino acids. Germline assignment: CDR1 MGHDK and CDR2 SYGVNS. V was clipped by 0 bases and J by 5 bases, with 2 bases between them. The CDR3 protein is CASSEYHEQYF. The CDR3 DNA reads TGTGCCAGCAGTGAATATCACGAGCAGTACTTC.

This clone occurred once. The rearrangement joins TRBV19 to TRBJ1-1, with D hard to call. V lost 5 bases, J lost 1 base, and 11 bases lay in between. The CDR3 sequence is 14 residues long. Per germline, CDR1 LNHDA and CDR2 SQIVND (reference sequence). The CDR3 reads CASSSAATNTEAFF. In nucleotides, the CDR3 is TGTGCCAGTAGTTCGGCGGCGACGAACACTGAAGCTTTCTTT.

The chain recombines TRBV5-5 with TRBJ2-2; D is perhaps TRBD2 (6 bases). This CDR3 has 14 amino acids. From germline, CDR1 is SGHKS and CDR2 YYEKEE (reference sequence). Deletions cut 5 bases from V and 4 bases from J, with 12 bases between. The CDR3 coding sequence is TGTGCCAGCAGGTCGGTCGGGGGCACCGGGGAGCTGTTTTTT. This encodes CASRSVGGTGELFF. The full variable domain, in which reference TRBV5-5 and TRBJ2-2 provide the parts outside the CDR3, is DAGVTQSPTHLIKTRGQQVTLRCSPISGHKSVSWYQQVLGQGPQFIFQYYEKEERGRGNFPDRFSARQFPNYSSELNVNALLLGDSALYLCASRSVGGTGELFFGEGSRLTVL.

The chain combines TRBV5-1 with TRBJ2-4, with 8 bases identical to TRBD1. The CDR3 contains 14 residues. Germline lookup yields CDR1 SGHRS and CDR2 YFSETQ. J lost 6 bases, V lost 4 bases, and 6 bases had no gene match. CDR3 protein: CASSDGTGGNIQYF. As DNA, the CDR3 is TGCGCCAGCAGCGACGGGACAGGAGGAAACATTCAGTACTTC.

The chain uses TRBV19 and TRBJ2-5, with 7 bases identical to TRBD1. This CDR3 spans 14 amino acids. Germline CDR1 is LNHDA and CDR2 is SQIVND (reference sequence). Unmatched junction bases numbered 8, after V lost 5 bases and J lost 5 bases. The CDR3 nucleotides are TGTGCCAGTAGTGCACAGGGGTTCGGGGAGACCCAGTACTTC. Its protein product is CASSAQGFGETQYF.

This rearrangement joins TRBV11-2 to TRBJ1-2, with TRBD1 as a possible D gene (5 bases). Germline loops: CDR1 SGHAT, CDR2 FQNNGV. V was shortened by 3 bases and J by 4 bases, with 12 bases between the two germline ends. The CDR3 loop spans 14 amino acids. This CDR3 is CASSFGGDVYGYTF. The CDR3 DNA sequence: TGTGCCAGCAGCTTTGGGGGGGACGTCTATGGCTACACCTTC.